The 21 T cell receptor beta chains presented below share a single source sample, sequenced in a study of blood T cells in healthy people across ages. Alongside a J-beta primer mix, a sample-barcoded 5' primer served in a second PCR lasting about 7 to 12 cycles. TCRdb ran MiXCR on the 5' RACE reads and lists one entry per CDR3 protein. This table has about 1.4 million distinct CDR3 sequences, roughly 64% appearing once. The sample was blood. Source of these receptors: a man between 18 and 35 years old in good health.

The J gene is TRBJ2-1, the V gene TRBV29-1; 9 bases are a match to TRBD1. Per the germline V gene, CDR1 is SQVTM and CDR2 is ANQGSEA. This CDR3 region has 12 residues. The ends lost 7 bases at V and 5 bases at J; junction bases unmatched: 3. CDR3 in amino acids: CSAGQGNNEQFF. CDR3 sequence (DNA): TGCAGCGCCGGACAGGGGAACAATGAGCAGTTCTTC.

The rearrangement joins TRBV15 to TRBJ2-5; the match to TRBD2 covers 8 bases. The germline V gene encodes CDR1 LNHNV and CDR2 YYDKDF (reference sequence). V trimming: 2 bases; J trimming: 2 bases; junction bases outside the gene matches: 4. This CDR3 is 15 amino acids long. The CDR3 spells CATSRPAGAQETQYF. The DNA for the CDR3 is TGTGCCACCAGCAGACCAGCGGGGGCACAAGAGACCCAGTACTTC.

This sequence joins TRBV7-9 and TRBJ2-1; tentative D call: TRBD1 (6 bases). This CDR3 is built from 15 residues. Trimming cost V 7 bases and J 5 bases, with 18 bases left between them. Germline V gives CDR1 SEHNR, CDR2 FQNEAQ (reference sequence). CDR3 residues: CASNPDRTGNNEQFF. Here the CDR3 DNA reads TGTGCCAGCAACCCGGACAGAACCGGCAACAATGAGCAGTTCTTC.

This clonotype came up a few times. The CDR3 DNA sequence: TGTGCCGAAACCGACGTAGCGGGAGAGGGCGAGACCCAGTACTTC. Protein: CAETDVAGEGETQYF. The V gene is TRBV25-1, the J gene TRBJ2-7, with 9 bases matching TRBD2. The J call may be in error: the DNA end matches TRBJ2-5 better. The CDR3 extends over 15 amino acids. Germline lookup yields CDR1 MGHDK and CDR2 SYGVNS.

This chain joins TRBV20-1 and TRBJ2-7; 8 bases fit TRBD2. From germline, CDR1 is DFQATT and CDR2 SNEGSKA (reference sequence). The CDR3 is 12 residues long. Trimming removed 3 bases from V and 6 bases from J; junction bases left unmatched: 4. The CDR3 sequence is CSASGRASEQYF. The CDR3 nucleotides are TGCAGTGCTAGCGGGAGGGCCTCCGAGCAGTACTTC.

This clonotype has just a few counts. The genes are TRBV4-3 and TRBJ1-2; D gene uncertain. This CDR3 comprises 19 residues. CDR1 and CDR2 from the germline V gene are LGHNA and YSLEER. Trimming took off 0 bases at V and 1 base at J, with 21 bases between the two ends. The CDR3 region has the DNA TGCGCCAGCAGCCAAGAACCGAATGGGTGGGCAGTCCTTAACTATGGCTACACCTTC. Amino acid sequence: CASSQEPNGWAVLNYGYTF.

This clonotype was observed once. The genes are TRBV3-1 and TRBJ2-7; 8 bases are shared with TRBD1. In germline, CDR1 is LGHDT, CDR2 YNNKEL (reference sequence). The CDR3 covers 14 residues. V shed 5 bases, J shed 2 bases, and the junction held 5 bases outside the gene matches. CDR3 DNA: TGTGCCAGCAGCACCGCGGACAGGGCCTACGAGCAGTACTTC. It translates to CASSTADRAYEQYF.

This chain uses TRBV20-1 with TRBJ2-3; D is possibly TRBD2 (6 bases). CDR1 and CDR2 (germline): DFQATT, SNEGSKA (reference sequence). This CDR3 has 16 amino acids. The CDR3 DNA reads TGCAGGGCCGGTAGCGGCCGACCCAAAAGCACAGATACGCAGTATTTT. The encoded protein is CRAGSGRPKSTDTQYF.

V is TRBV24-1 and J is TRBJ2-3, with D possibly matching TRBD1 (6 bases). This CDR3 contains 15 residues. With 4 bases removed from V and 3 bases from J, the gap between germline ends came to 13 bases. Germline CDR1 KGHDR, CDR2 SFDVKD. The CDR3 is CATSEQGVGTDTQYF. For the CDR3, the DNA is TGTGCCACCAGTGAACAGGGCGTGGGGACAGATACGCAGTATTTT.

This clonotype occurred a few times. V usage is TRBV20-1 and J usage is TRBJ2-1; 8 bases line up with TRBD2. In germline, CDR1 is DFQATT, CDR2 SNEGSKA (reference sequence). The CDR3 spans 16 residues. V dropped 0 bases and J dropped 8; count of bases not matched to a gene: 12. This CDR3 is CSARDQGLAIPHEQFF. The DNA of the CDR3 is TGCAGTGCTAGAGATCAAGGACTAGCCATTCCCCATGAGCAGTTCTTC.

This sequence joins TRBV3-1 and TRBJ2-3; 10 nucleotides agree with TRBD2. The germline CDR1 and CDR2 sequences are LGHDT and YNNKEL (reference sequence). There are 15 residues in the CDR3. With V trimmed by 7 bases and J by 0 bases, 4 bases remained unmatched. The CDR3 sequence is CASNLAGESTDTQYF. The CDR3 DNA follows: TGTGCCAGCAACCTAGCGGGGGAAAGCACAGATACGCAGTATTTT.

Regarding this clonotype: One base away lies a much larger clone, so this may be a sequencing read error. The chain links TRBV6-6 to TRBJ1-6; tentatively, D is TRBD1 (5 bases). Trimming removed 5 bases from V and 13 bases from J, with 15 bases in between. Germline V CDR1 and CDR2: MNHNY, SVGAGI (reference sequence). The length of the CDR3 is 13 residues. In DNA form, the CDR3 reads TGTGCCAGCAGTACGACAGTTTTCCCTCCCCTCCACTTT. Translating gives CASSTTVFPPLHF.

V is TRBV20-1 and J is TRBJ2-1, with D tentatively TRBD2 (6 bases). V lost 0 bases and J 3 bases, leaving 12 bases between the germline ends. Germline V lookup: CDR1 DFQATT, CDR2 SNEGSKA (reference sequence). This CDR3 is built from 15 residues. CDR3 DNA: TGCAGTGCTAGAGATTCCAACGGGGGCTACAATGAGCAGTTCTTC. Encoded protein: CSARDSNGGYNEQFF.

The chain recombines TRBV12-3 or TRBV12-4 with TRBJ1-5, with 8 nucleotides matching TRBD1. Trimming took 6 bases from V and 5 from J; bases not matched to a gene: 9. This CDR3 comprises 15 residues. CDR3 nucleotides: TGTGCCAGCAGAAAGACAGGGGAGGTTGATCAGCCCCAGCATTTT. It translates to CASRKTGEVDQPQHF.

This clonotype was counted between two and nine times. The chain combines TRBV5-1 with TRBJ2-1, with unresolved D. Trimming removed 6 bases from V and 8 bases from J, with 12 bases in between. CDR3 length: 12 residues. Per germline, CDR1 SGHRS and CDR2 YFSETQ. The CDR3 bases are TGCGCCAGCATGTTGGGTGTAGATGAGCAGTTCTTC. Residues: CASMLGVDEQFF.

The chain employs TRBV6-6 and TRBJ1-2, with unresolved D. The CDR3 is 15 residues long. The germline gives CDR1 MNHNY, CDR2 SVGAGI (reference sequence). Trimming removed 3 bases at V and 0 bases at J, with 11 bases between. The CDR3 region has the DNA TGTGCCAGCAGTTATGGGCAGTTAGCTAACTATGGCTACACCTTC. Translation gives CASSYGQLANYGYTF.

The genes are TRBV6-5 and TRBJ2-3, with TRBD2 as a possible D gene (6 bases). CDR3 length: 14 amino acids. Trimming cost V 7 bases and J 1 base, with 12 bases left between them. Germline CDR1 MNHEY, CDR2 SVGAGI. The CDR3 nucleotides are TGTGCCAGCACCAGGGACTGGGGCACAGATACGCAGTATTTT. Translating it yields CASTRDWGTDTQYF.

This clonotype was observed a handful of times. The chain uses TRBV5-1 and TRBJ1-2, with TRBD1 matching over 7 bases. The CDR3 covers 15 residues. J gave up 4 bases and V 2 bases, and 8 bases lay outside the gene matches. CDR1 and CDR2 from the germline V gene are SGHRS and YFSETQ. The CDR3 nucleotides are TGCGCCAGCAGCTTTCGGGGGGACAGCCTCTATGGCTACACCTTC. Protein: CASSFRGDSLYGYTF.

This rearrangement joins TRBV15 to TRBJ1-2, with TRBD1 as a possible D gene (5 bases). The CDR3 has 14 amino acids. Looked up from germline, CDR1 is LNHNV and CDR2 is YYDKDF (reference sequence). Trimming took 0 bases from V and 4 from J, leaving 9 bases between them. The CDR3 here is CATSREGGGYGYTF. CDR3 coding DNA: TGTGCCACCAGCAGAGAGGGTGGGGGCTATGGCTACACCTTC.

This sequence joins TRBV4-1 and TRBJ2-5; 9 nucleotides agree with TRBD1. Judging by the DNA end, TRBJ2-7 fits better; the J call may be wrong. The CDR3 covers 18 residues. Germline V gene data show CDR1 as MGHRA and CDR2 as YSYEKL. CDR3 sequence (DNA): TGCGCCAGCAGCCAAGAGCCCCGAGTGGACAGGGGTGACGACGAGCAGTACTTC. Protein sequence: CASSQEPRVDRGDDEQYF.

The CDR3 loop is CASSHSIGTGLTQETQYF. The CDR3 coding sequence is TGTGCCAGCAGCCATAGCATCGGGACAGGCCTCACCCAAGAGACCCAGTACTTC. J is TRBJ2-5 and V is TRBV7-2; 8 nucleotides agree with TRBD1. V dropped 5 bases and J dropped 1; count of bases not matched to a gene: 15. The CDR3 covers 18 residues. Germline CDR1 is SGHTA and CDR2 is FQGNSA.